A single T cell receptor beta chain is shown here with its context. This record belongs to a study of control samples from healthy donors and cancer patients. Assay: immunoSEQ multiplex PCR; the TCRdb copy retains only in-frame clones and omits some. The table includes fewer than 200,000 clones, about 94% detected once. Losses at the gene ends were 6 bases for V and 7 bases for J; bases not matched to a gene: 14. This CDR3 has 15 amino acids. Germline loops: CDR1 MNHEY, CDR2 SMNVEV (reference sequence). This chain joins TRBV27 and TRBJ2-7, with 8 bases that match TRBD2. The TCR was taken from an older woman in good health. Sequencing was carried out using blood. CDR3 nucleotide sequence: TGTGCCAGCAGCCCACAGGACGGGGGGGCGAGGGAGCAGTACTTC. Translated, it gives CASSPQDGGAREQYF.